Listed below are T cell receptor beta chains from one sample, sequenced in a study of cytomegalovirus exposure and HLA in healthy donors. The table came from immunoSEQ multiplex PCR; TCRdb's copy has only in-frame clones and leaves some out. The repertoire holds 120,000 to 150,000 clones, 60% to 80% seen once, with about 5% in the top ten. The sequenced material came from PBMCs. These receptors were obtained from a male donor in good health and CMV-seronegative. CDR3s include the opening cysteine and the closing phenylalanine or tryptophan. Each record gives: J gene, D gene, clone size, V gene, CDR3 DNA, CDR3 protein. A D gene is named only where the DNA matches it firmly. Clone sizes are given selectively: once, few, many, or a class where the clone is expanded.

>TRBJ2-5|TRBD1|-|TRBV7-6
TGTGCCAGCAGGAGTTGGGGACAGAAGCAAGAGACCCAGTACTTC
CASRSWGQKQETQYF
>TRBJ1-1|TRBD1|-|TRBV11-2
TGTGCCAGCAGCTCTTACAGGGGAGTGGACACTGAAGCTTTCTTT
CASSSYRGVDTEAFF
>TRBJ2-5|-|-|TRBV28
TGTGCCAGCACCCCGCCGGGTCAACGGGGAGAGACCCAGTACTTC
CASTPPGQRGETQYF
>TRBJ1-6|-|-|TRBV7-3
TGTGCCAGCAGCTTCTTATATAATTCACCCCTCCACTTT
CASSFLYNSPLHF
>TRBJ2-2|-|-|TRBV7-2
TGTGCCTTACAGGGGAACACCGGGGAGCTGTTTTTT
CALQGNTGELFF
>TRBJ1-2|TRBD1|few|TRBV19
TGTGCCAGTAGGGGACAGGGAGTCTATGGCTACACCTTC
CASRGQGVYGYTF
>TRBJ1-1|-|once|TRBV10-1
TGCGCCAGCAGGTTGGGACAGAACACTGAAGCTTTCTTT
CASRLGQNTEAFF
>TRBJ1-1|TRBD1|-|TRBV6-5
TGTGCCAGCAGTTACTCTCCGGGACAGGGGCGATCGGCTTTCTTT
CASSYSPGQGRSAFF
>TRBJ2-2|TRBD1|once|TRBV5-1
TGCGCCAGCAGCCCCCCGACAGGGGCAAACACCGGGGAGCTGTTTTTT
CASSPPTGANTGELFF
>TRBJ1-1|-|-|TRBV7-6
TGTGCCAGCAGCTTAGGCGGGGCTTGGACTGAAGCTTTCTTT
CASSLGGAWTEAFF
>TRBJ1-2|-|-|TRBV9
TGTGCCAGCAGCGCCCAAGAAACAGGGACCACCTATGGCTACACCTTC
CASSAQETGTTYGYTF
>TRBJ2-3|TRBD2|-|TRBV11-3
TGTGCCAGCACCCTTTCTAGCGGGGATACGCAGTATTTT
CASTLSSGDTQYF
>TRBJ1-1|-|-|TRBV4-3
TGCGCCAGCAGCCAGGCGGTGAACACTGAAGCTTTCTTT
CASSQAVNTEAFF
>TRBJ1-2|-|-|TRBV7-2
TGTGCCAGCAGCTTATCAGGGGCTAACTATGGCTACACCTTC
CASSLSGANYGYTF
>TRBJ2-7|TRBD1|-|TRBV6-1
TGTGCCAGCAGTCCTCGGGACAGCAGATCGGGGGAGCAGTACTTC
CASSPRDSRSGEQYF
>TRBJ2-1|-|-|TRBV7-3
TGTGCCAGCAGCTCCACAGGGAGTTACAATGAGCAGTTCTTC
CASSSTGSYNEQFF
>TRBJ1-2|TRBD1|-|TRBV6-6
TGTGCCAGCAGCCAAACTCAGGGGGCCTATGGCTACACCTTC
CASSQTQGAYGYTF
>TRBJ2-7|-|-|TRBV2
TGTGCCAGCATGGGGCGGTACGAGCAGTACTTC
CASMGRYEQYF
>TRBJ2-3|-|-|TRBV2
TGTGCCAGCAGTGAAGCAGTGGGTATTACTATAGATACGCAGTATTTT
CASSEAVGITIDTQYF
>TRBJ2-7|-|-|TRBV7-3
TGTGCCAGCAGTCTAAATTACAGGGACGGCGAGCAGTACTTC
CASSLNYRDGEQYF
>TRBJ1-2|TRBD1|-|TRBV29-1
TGCAGCGCCAGGACGGACAGGGACTATGGCTACACCTTC
CSARTDRDYGYTF
>TRBJ2-5|-|-|TRBV6-5
TGTGCCAGCATTTCGAACTCGAAAGAGACCCAGTACTTC
CASISNSKETQYF